This TCR beta chain was captured by sequencing in a study of OX40 agonist ivuxolimab in advanced cancers. On the study more broadly: One patient with hepatocellular carcinoma and two with cutaneous melanoma, three in all, had partial responses. Findings of the study overall: Part of the nonresponder group also had normalized T-cell clonal expansion that was low. The average count of expanded clones was higher among CD8+ T cells than among CD4+.

V lost 7 bases, J lost 6 bases, and 21 bases lay in between. The CDR3 extends over 16 amino acids. Looked up from germline, CDR1 is SGHAT and CDR2 is FQNNGV. Produced via immunoSEQ multiplex PCR; TCRdb's table is partial and in-frame only. The sample has more than 45,000 clones; approximately 90% are singletons. Turning to this clone: The antigen is unknown.

This sequence was found in an adult with an advanced solid tumor such as melanoma, head and neck, liver or kidney cancer. V is TRBV11-2 and J is TRBJ2-2; D is possibly TRBD2 (6 bases). Sample: CD4+ or CD8+ T cells sorted from blood, taken in a trial of the OX40 agonist ivuxolimab. DNA for the CDR3: TGTGCCAGCACACCCGTCCTGTGGGCGGGGTCCGGGGAGCTGTTTTTT. Protein: CASTPVLWAGSGELFF. The full variable domain, with the rest looked up from reference TRBV11-2 and TRBJ2-2, is EAGVAQSPRYKIIEKRQSVAFWCNPISGHATLYWYQQILGQGPKLLIQFQNNGVVDDSQLPKDRFSAERLKGVDSTLKIQPAKLEDSAVYLCASTPVLWAGSGELFFGEGSRLTVL.